This T cell receptor beta chain was sequenced in a study of T cells in Graves' hyperthyroidism and ophthalmopathy. TCR beta CDR3 regions were amplified from RNA transcripts. RT-PCR in the first round (using the HTBI primer set) targeted the TCR CDR3. TCRdb re-analysed the multiplex PCR reads in MiXCR, keeping a single row per CDR3 protein. Here the sample spans a few hundred thousand distinct CDR3 sequences, approximately 17% being singletons. Germline V CDR1 and CDR2: MGHRA, YSYEKL. Losses at the gene ends were 2 bases for V and 4 bases for J; bases not matched to a gene: 8. This CDR3 comprises 15 residues.

The J gene is TRBJ2-7, the V gene TRBV4-1; TRBD2 aligns across 7 bases. This sequence was found in a woman under 30 with Graves' ophthalmopathy. Input material: blood. CDR3 sequence: CASSQRGDSTYEQYF. Here the CDR3 DNA reads TGCGCCAGCAGCCAACGGGGGGACTCGACTTACGAGCAGTACTTC.